The 4 T cell receptor beta chains given below trace back to one sample, sequenced in a study of control samples from healthy donors and cancer patients. The data were produced by immunoSEQ multiplex PCR, yet TCRdb's version contains in-frame clones alone and is incomplete. The sample contains more than 140,000 clones, 85% to 95% of which appear only once. Sequences were obtained from blood. These receptors came from a man aged 35 to 55 in good health.

As concerns this clone: This specimen includes other DNA sequences encoding the same CDR3. The CDR3 loop reads CASSPRWGGYSNQPQHF. The DNA for the CDR3 is TGTGCCAGCAGCCCCCGATGGGGGGGATATAGCAATCAGCCCCAGCATTTT. This chain uses TRBV9 with TRBJ1-5, with a possible D match to TRBD1 (5 bases). The V end was cut by 4 bases, the J end by 0 bases, with 17 bases between. Germline CDR1 SGDLS, CDR2 YYNGEE. The CDR3 runs 17 residues.

The chain links TRBV5-1 to TRBJ1-1; 9 nucleotides line up with TRBD1. The V and J ends lost 4 bases and 4 bases, in that order; junction bases with no gene match: 23. Germline CDR1 reads SGHRS; CDR2 reads YFSETQ. The CDR3 is made up of 20 amino acids. The CDR3 nucleotides read TGCGCCAGCAGCAGAAAACCTAGGGGCACGGACAGGGGTTCGCGCACTGAAGCTTTCTTT. This translates into CASSRKPRGTDRGSRTEAFF.

The chain combines TRBV5-1 with TRBJ2-2; TRBD2 agrees at 7 bases. Germline assignment: CDR1 SGHRS and CDR2 YFSETQ. The CDR3 runs 16 residues. The J segment lost 0 bases and the V segment lost 7 bases, leaving 9 bases of the junction unmatched. CDR3 DNA: TGCGCCAGCGAAACGGATGGACTAGCGAACACCGGGGAGCTGTTTTTT. Protein: CASETDGLANTGELFF. Combining the CDR3 with reference TRBV5-1 and TRBJ2-2 gives the whole variable domain KAGVTQTPRYLIKTRGQQVTLSCSPISGHRSVSWYQQTPGQGLQFLFEYFSETQRNKGNFPGRFSGRQFSNSRSEMNVSTLELGDSALYLCASETDGLANTGELFFGEGSRLTVL.

The chain recombines TRBV19 with TRBJ1-3, with D possibly being TRBD1 (5 bases). Germline V gene lookup returns CDR1 LNHDA and CDR2 SQIVND (reference sequence). V gave up 4 bases and J gave up 1 base, with 11 bases separating them. The CDR3 is 15 amino acids. This chain's CDR3 is CASSTQGVSGNTIYF. CDR3 DNA sequence: TGTGCCAGTAGTACCCAAGGGGTATCTGGAAACACCATATATTTT.